This TCR beta chain was documented in a study of cytomegalovirus exposure and HLA in healthy donors. The study, taken as a whole, reports: The classifier, whose performance was assessed in both the original and validation cohorts, reportedly diagnosed cytomegalovirus status with high specificity and sensitivity. Most sequenced TCRs were rare (though some public TCRs occurred in many donors).

Profiling relied on immunoSEQ multiplex PCR, and the TCRdb table lists in-frame clones only, not all of them. The data show around 200,000 clones, 84% seen once. This clone was detected once. Its antigen is currently unknown. CDR3 length equals 16 residues. Germline CDR1 reads LNHDA; CDR2 reads SQIVND (reference sequence). Losses at the gene ends were 6 bases for V and 6 bases for J; bases not matched to a gene: 9. This clonotype was sampled from a woman between 18 and 29 years old in good health and CMV-seropositive. Material: PBMCs. The rearrangement joins TRBV19 to TRBJ2-1, with 12 bases matching TRBD2. CDR3: CASSILLAGGSNEQFF. The DNA of the CDR3 is TGTGCCAGTAGCATACTACTAGCGGGGGGTAGCAATGAGCAGTTCTTC. Full variable domain (remainder filled in from reference TRBV19 and TRBJ2-1): DGGITQSPKYLFRKEGQNVTLSCEQNLNHDAMYWYRQDPGQGLRLIYYSQIVNDFQKGDIAEGYSVSREKKESFPLTVTSAQKNPTAFYLCASSILLAGGSNEQFFGPGTRLTVL.